Sequencing of this TCR beta chain was carried out in a study of T cell responses to AZD1222 COVID-19 vaccine. Study-level findings and limits: With dominance at 160-218 and 743-854, vaccine-associated CD4 TCRs spanned spike. Donors, mostly white British, included more females; clonal diversity was possibly underestimated. Only six AZD1222 recipients tested seropositive at baseline.

Here immunoSEQ multiplex PCR was the method, and the copy in TCRdb shows in-frame clones only, minus some. Of around 92,000 clones in the sample, about 89% were seen once. Remarks on this clone: Its antigen is not identified.

Here the sequenced sample was peripheral blood, taken on day 0 of AZD1222 vaccination. This clonotype was sampled from an adult in good health.

The chain's CDR3 is CASSSRIATNEKLFF. CDR3 nucleotide sequence: TGTGCCAGCTCGTCCAGGATTGCAACTAATGAAAAACTGTTTTTT. This chain connects TRBV18 to TRBJ1-4; D ambiguous. Germline V gene lookup returns CDR1 KGHSH and CDR2 LQKENI. The V and J ends lost 6 bases and 0 bases respectively, with 11 bases between them. The CDR3 contains 15 residues.